What follows describes a single T cell receptor (beta chain). This sample was taken from a study of blood T cell repertoires in COVID-19. Study at large: Samples taken during acute and convalescent COVID-19 were collected in the United States, Italy and Spain. Sources were T cells, B-cell-depleted T cells, or PBMCs; the material itself was cDNA or gDNA.

Original analysis: Reference gene primer amplification yielded estimated nucleated cell counts. Profiling relied on immunoSEQ multiplex PCR, and the TCRdb table lists in-frame clones only, not all of them. V and J calls and clone size are copied from that table; D and trimming were computed from the DNA. The top ten clones hold 16% of a sample with 30,000 to 45,000 clones, 78% of them seen once. The receptor was derived from a man between 65 and 85 years old with acute or convalescent COVID-19. The sequencing sample was made of peripheral blood.

CDR3 in DNA: TGCGCCAGCAGCCTCCTATATCGGGACAGAAGCTCGAACACTGAAGCTTTCTTT. Protein product: CASSLLYRDRSSNTEAFF. The genes are TRBV5-1 and TRBJ1-1, with 7 bases that match TRBD1. CDR1 is SGHRS, CDR2 YFSETQ, per germline. J was trimmed by 1 base and V by 4 bases; bases with no gene match: 16. CDR3 length: 18 amino acids.